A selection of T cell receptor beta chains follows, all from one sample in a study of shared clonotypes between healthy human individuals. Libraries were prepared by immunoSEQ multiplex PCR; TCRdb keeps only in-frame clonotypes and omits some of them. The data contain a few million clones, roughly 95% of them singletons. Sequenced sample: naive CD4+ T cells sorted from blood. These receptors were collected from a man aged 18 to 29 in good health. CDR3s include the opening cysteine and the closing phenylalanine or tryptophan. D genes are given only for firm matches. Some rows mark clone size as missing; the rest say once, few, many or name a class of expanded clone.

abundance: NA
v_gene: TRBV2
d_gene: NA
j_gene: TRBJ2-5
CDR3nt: TGTGCCAGCACCCCTGGTGGAGCAGAGACCCAGTACTTC
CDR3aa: CASTPGGAETQYF

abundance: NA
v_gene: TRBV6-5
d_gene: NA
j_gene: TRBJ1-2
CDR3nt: TGTGCCAGCAGTCCAACAGTTAACTATGGCTACACCTTC
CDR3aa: CASSPTVNYGYTF

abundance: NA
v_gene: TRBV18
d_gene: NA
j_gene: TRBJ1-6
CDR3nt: TGTGCCAGCCGCGACGGGTACTATAATTCACCCCTCCACTTT
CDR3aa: CASRDGYYNSPLHF

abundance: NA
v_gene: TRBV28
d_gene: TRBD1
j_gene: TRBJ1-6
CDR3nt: TGTGCCAGCAGCCCTATATTCGGACAGGCGCAAAATTCACCCCTCCACTTT
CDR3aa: CASSPIFGQAQNSPLHF

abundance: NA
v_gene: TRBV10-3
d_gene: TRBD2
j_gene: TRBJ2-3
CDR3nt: TGTGCCATCAGGCCGGGACTAGAGAATACGCAGTATTTT
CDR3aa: CAIRPGLENTQYF

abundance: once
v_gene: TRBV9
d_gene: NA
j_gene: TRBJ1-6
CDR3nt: TGTGCCAGCAGCGTCGACACGGGGTCCTATAATTCACCCCTCCACTTT
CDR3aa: CASSVDTGSYNSPLHF

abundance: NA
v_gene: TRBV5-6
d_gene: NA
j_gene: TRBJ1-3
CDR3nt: TGTGCCAGCAGCTTGTGGGGCGGAGTCACTGGAAACACCATATATTTT
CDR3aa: CASSLWGGVTGNTIYF

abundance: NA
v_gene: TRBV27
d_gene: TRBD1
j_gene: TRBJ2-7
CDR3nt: TGTGCCAGCAGTTTGGTAAGGACAGGGGGCGGAACCTACGAGCAGTACTTC
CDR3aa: CASSLVRTGGGTYEQYF

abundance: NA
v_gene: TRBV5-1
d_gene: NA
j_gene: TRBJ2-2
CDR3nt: TGCGCCAGCAGCTGGGGGTACGGCACCGGGGAGCTGTTTTTT
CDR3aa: CASSWGYGTGELFF

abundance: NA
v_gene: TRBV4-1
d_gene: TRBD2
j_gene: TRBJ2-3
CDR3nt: TGCGCCAGCAGCCTTACCTGGGGCGGGGGGCACACAGATACGCAGTATTTT
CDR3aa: CASSLTWGGGHTDTQYF

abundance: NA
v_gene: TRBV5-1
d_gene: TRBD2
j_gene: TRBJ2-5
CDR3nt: TGCGCCAGCAGCTTTTCTCCAGGACTAGCGAAAGAGACCCAGTACTTC
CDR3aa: CASSFSPGLAKETQYF

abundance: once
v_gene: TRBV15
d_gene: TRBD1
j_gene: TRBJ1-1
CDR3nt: TGTGCCACCAGCAGATTACAGGGGGCTAGGACTGAAGCTTTCTTT
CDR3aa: CATSRLQGARTEAFF

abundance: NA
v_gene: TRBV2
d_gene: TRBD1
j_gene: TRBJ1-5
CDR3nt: TGTGCCAGCAGTCCGGACAGGGACGGTCAGCCCCAGCATTTT
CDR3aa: CASSPDRDGQPQHF

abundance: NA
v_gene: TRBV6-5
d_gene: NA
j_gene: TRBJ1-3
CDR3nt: TGTGCCAGCAGTTACTCGAGGCAGGGGTCTGGAAACACCATATATTTT
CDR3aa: CASSYSRQGSGNTIYF

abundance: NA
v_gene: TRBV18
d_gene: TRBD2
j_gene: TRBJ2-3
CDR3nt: TGTGCCAGCTCAGAACGAGGACTAGCGGGGAGCACAGATACGCAGTATTTT
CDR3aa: CASSERGLAGSTDTQYF

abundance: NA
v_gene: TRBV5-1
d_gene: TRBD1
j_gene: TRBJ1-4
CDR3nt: TGCGCCAGCACCAAGGACAGGAATGAAAAACTGTTTTTT
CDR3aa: CASTKDRNEKLFF

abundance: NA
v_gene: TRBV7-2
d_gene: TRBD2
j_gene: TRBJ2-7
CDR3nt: TGTGCCAGCAGCTTGGGGAGGGGTAACGAGCAGTACTTC
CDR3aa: CASSLGRGNEQYF

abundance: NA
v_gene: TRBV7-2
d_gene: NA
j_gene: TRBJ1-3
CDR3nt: TGTGCCAGCAGCTTAGATTACGGACTCCCATCGGATTTT
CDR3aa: CASSLDYGLPSDF

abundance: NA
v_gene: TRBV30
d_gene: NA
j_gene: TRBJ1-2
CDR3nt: TGTGCCTGGAGTGTACACCGGTCGGGAGGCTACACCTTC
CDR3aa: CAWSVHRSGGYTF

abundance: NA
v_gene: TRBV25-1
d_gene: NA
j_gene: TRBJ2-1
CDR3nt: TGTGCCAGCAGAGGGGTTAATTCCTACAATGAGCAGTTCTTC
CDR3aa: CASRGVNSYNEQFF

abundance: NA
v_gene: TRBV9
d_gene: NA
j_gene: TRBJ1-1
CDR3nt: TGTGCCAGCAGCGTACATAGTGAAGCTTTCTTT
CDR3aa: CASSVHSEAFF

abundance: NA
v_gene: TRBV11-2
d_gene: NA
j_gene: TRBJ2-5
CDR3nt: TGTGCCAGCAGCTTAGCCGGGGCCCGAGTGGTGCGAGAGACCCAGTACTTC
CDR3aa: CASSLAGARVVRETQYF

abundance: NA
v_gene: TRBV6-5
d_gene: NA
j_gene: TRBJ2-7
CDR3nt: TGTGCCAGCAGGGACACGACCTACGAGCAGTACTTC
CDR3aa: CASRDTTYEQYF

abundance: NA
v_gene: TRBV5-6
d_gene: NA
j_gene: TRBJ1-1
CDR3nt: TGTGCCAGCAGCTTGGGGGGCATGAACACTGAAGCTTTCTTT
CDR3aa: CASSLGGMNTEAFF

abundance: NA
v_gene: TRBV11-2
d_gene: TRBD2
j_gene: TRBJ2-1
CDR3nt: TGTGCCAGCCGGAGAATCGGGGGGGAGCAGTTCTTC
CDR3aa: CASRRIGGEQFF

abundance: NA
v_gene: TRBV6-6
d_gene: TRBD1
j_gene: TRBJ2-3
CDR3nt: TGTGCCGGAGGACAGGGACCAGATACGCAGTATTTT
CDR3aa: CAGGQGPDTQYF

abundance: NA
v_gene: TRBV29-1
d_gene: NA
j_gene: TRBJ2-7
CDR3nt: TGCAGCGTTGCGCCCAGGGCTAGGGACGAGCAGTACTTC
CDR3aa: CSVAPRARDEQYF

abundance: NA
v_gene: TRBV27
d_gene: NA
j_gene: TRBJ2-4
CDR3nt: TGTGCCAGTCCTGGCCCTCTAGCCAAAAACATTCAGTACTTC
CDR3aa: CASPGPLAKNIQYF

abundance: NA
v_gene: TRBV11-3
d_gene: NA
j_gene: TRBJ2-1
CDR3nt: TGTGCCAGCAGCTTAAACTCCTACAATGAGCAGTTCTTC
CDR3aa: CASSLNSYNEQFF

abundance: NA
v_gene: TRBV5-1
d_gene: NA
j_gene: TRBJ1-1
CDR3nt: TGCGCCAGCAGACCCCCCTTACCGCCCGCTGAAGCTTTCTTT
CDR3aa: CASRPPLPPAEAFF

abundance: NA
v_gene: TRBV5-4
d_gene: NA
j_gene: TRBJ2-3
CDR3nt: TGTGCCAGCAGCTTGAGGGGTAGCACAGATACGCAGTATTTT
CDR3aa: CASSLRGSTDTQYF

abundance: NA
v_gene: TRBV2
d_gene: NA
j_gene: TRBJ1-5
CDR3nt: TGTGCCAGCAGGGCAGCACAGGGTGATGGTAGTCAGCCCCAGCATTTT
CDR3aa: CASRAAQGDGSQPQHF

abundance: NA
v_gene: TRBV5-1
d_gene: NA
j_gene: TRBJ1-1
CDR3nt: TGCGCCAGCAGCGCCGCGACAGTGAACACTGAAGCTTTCTTT
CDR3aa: CASSAATVNTEAFF

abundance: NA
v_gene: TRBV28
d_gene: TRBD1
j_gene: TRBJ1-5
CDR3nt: TGTGCCAGCAGATTGACAGGGGCCTCTAATCAGCCCCAGCATTTT
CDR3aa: CASRLTGASNQPQHF

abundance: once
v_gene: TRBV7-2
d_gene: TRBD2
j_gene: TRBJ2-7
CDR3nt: TGTGCCAGCAGCCCAGAGAGCGGGAGGACCTCCTACGAGCAGTACTTC
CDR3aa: CASSPESGRTSYEQYF

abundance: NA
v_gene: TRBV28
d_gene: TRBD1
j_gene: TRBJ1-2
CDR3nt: TGTGCCAGCAGGGTAGGACAGGGGAAATTATATGGCTACACCTTC
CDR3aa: CASRVGQGKLYGYTF

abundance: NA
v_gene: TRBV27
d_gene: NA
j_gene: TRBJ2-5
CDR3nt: TGTGCCAGCAGTTGGTCAGGCAGGGGAACTCAAGAGACCCAGTACTTC
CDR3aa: CASSWSGRGTQETQYF

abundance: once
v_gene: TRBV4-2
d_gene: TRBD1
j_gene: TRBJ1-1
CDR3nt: TGTGCCAGCAGCCAGGCCGACAGGGAGAACACTGAAGCTTTCTTT
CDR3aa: CASSQADRENTEAFF

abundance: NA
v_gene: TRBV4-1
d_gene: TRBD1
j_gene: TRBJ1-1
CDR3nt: TGCGCCAGCAGCCTCGGGACAGGGGGCAACACTGAAGCTTTCTTT
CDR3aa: CASSLGTGGNTEAFF

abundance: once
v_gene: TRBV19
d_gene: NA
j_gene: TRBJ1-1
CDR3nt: TGTGCCAGTAGTACTCACCCACGGGCGGCCACTGAAGCTTTCTTT
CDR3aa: CASSTHPRAATEAFF

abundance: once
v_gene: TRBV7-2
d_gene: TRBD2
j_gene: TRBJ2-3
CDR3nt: TGTGCCAGCAGCTTATCAGGCGGGAGCTCAGATACGCAGTATTTT
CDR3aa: CASSLSGGSSDTQYF

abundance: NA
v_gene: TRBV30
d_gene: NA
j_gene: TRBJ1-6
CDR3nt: TGTGCCTGGAGAATAGCCAATAATTCACCCCTCCACTTT
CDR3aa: CAWRIANNSPLHF

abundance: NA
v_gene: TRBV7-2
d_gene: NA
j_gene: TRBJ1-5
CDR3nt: TGTGCCAGCAGCTTTGCGGACGGGCAGCCCCAGCATTTT
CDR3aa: CASSFADGQPQHF

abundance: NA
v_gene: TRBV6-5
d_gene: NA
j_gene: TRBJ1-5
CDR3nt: TGTGCCAGCAGTCCCGCATACAATCAGCCCCAGCATTTT
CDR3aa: CASSPAYNQPQHF

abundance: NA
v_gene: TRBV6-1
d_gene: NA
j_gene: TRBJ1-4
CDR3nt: TGTGCCAGCACTCCACAGGGTCCTAATGAAAAACTGTTTTTT
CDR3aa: CASTPQGPNEKLFF